A single sample is the source of the 15 T cell receptor beta chains below, sequenced in a study of T cell repertoires in cytomegalovirus infection. TCRdb reprocessed the reads via MiXCR and lists one record per CDR3 protein. The table has about 770,000 distinct CDR3 sequences, roughly 28% seen once. Their target antigens are unknown. Source: cultured CD8+ T cells from PBMCs, taken from culture after CMV antigen stimulation. These receptor sequences come from a human donor in good health (CMV status not recorded). Some clones in this sample may be carry-over from other donors' samples.

The chain combines TRBV7-9 with TRBJ2-3, with a tentative D call TRBD1 (5 bases). This CDR3 has 15 residues. Trimming cost V 7 bases and J 2 bases, with 16 bases left between them. Germline V gene sequence: CDR1 SEHNR, CDR2 FQNEAQ (reference sequence). The CDR3 here is CASKGLQGATDTQYF. Written as DNA, the CDR3 is TGTGCCAGCAAAGGCTTACAAGGGGCCACAGATACGCAGTATTTT. Variable domain in full (rest from reference TRBV7-9 and TRBJ2-3): DTGVSQNPRHKITKRGQNVTFRCDPISEHNRLYWYRQTLGQGPEFLTYFQNEAQLEKSRLLSDRFSAERPKGSFSTLEIQRTEQGDSAMYLCASKGLQGATDTQYFGPGTRLTVL.

On this clonotype itself: One end of the junction does not line up with germline, which may come from a read error. This chain joins TRBV28 and TRBJ1-3; TRBD1 matches 9 bases. The CDR3 contains 15 residues. Germline V gene lookup returns CDR1 MDHEN and CDR2 SYDVKM. CDR3 bases: TGTGCCAGCAGTTTTCCCGGGACAGGGAGAAACACCATATACTTT. It specifies CASSFPGTGRNTIYF.

In its sample, this clonotype was seen a few times. The chain joins TRBV12-3 or TRBV12-4 to TRBJ2-2; the D gene is possibly TRBD1 (6 bases). The CDR3 spans 15 residues. V lost 4 bases, J lost 6 bases, and 15 bases lay in between. CDR3: CASSSTGHWSGELFF. The CDR3, as DNA: TGTGCCAGCAGTTCAACGGGACATTGGTCCGGGGAGCTGTTTTTT.

CDR3 sequence reads: CASIEGYDGYTF. The CDR3 bases are TGTGCCAGCATTGAGGGATACGATGGCTACACCTTC. The rearrangement joins TRBV12-3 or TRBV12-4 to TRBJ1-2; D is undetermined. This CDR3 has 12 residues. The V gene lost 7 bases and the J gene lost 6 bases, with 12 bases spanning the gap.

This chain connects TRBV27 to TRBJ2-3; 7 positions agree with TRBD1. The CDR3 consists of 14 residues. In germline, CDR1 is MNHEY, CDR2 SMNVEV (reference sequence). The V gene end was trimmed by 4 bases and the J gene end by 2 bases; junction bases not matched to a gene: 3. The CDR3 nucleotides read TGTGCCAGCAGTTCAGGGACAGTCACAGATACGCAGTATTTT. It translates to CASSSGTVTDTQYF.

This clonotype was picked up a small number of times. The rearrangement joins TRBV20-1 to TRBJ1-4; D may be TRBD1 (5 bases). Germline loops: CDR1 DFQATT, CDR2 SNEGSKA (reference sequence). Trimming removed 2 bases at V and 10 bases at J, with 29 bases between. The CDR3 extends over 18 amino acids. CDR3 sequence reads: CSARRHPGHKHPGGKLFF. CDR3 nucleotide sequence: TGCAGTGCTAGACGCCATCCAGGCCACAAACACCCTGGGGGAAAACTGTTTTTT.

The chain carries TRBV6-1 and TRBJ1-2; no clear D. Germline assignment: CDR1 MNHNS and CDR2 SASEGT. V was pared by 2 bases and J by 0 bases, with 10 bases between. The length of the CDR3 is 15 residues. CDR3 region: CASSELGRSNYGYTF. Here the CDR3 DNA reads TGTGCCAGCAGTGAACTTGGGCGCTCTAACTATGGCTACACCTTC.

This rearrangement joins TRBV6-5 to TRBJ2-5, with 7 bases that match TRBD2. The CDR3 is made up of 13 amino acids. The V segment lost 7 bases and the J segment 4 bases; nucleotides outside the gene matches: 6. Germline V gives CDR1 MNHEY, CDR2 SVGAGI. The CDR3 nucleotides are TGTGCCAGCACCCACGGGGGGTCAGAGACCCAGTACTTC. It specifies CASTHGGSETQYF.

The J gene is TRBJ2-7, the V gene TRBV13, with 7 bases lining up with TRBD2. Germline lookup yields CDR1 PRHDT and CDR2 FYEKMQ (reference sequence). After removal of 4 bases from V and 2 bases from J, the junction contained 5 bases not matched to a gene. This CDR3 is 14 amino acids long. The CDR3 loop reads CASSSRGEAYEQYV. The CDR3 nucleotides read TGTGCCAGCAGCTCCCGGGGGGAAGCCTACGAGCAGTACGTC.

The chain uses TRBV10-3 and TRBJ2-3, with D unclear. The CDR3 runs to 11 residues. The germline gives CDR1 ENHRY, CDR2 SYGVKD. V lost 0 bases, J lost 6 bases, and 1 base lay in between. Here the CDR3 DNA reads TGTGCCATCAGTGAGTCGGATACGCAGTATTTT. Translation: CAISESDTQYF.

The chain couples TRBV18 to TRBJ1-1; D uncertain. This CDR3 is 14 amino acids long. Trimming took 2 bases from V and 1 from J, leaving 8 bases between them. In germline, CDR1 is KGHSH, CDR2 LQKENI. CDR3 nucleotide sequence: TGTGCCAGCTCACCAAATCGAAAGAACACTGAAGCTTTCTTT. Translated: CASSPNRKNTEAFF. Combining the CDR3 with reference TRBV18 and TRBJ1-1 gives the whole variable domain NAGVMQNPRHLVRRRGQEARLRCSPMKGHSHVYWYRQLPEEGLKFMVYLQKENIIDESGMPKERFSAEFPKEGPSILRIQQVVRGDSAAYFCASSPNRKNTEAFFGQGTRLTVV.

This chain uses TRBV27 with TRBJ1-1, with a possible D match to TRBD1 (5 bases). The V gene's germline CDR1 is MNHEY and CDR2 SMNVEV (reference sequence). Trimming removed 4 bases from V and 4 bases from J, with 10 bases in between. The CDR3 contains 13 residues. The CDR3 DNA is TGTGCCAGCAGTTCCGGGGCGAGCACTGAAGCTTTCTTT. It encodes CASSSGASTEAFF.

This clonotype was counted ten times or more. The V call is TRBV7-8, the J call TRBJ2-7, with TRBD1 matching over 7 bases. The CDR3 loop spans 16 amino acids. Germline V gene lookup returns CDR1 SGHVS and CDR2 FQNEAQ. The V segment lost 1 base and the J segment 2 bases; nucleotides outside the gene matches: 8. The CDR3 DNA reads TGTGCCAGCAGCTTAGGAAATCGGGACAGCGCCTACGAGCAGTACGTC. This codes for CASSLGNRDSAYEQYV.

This CDR3 reads CASKIRSSYNSPLHF. The CDR3, as DNA: TGTGCCAGCAAAATAAGGAGCTCCTATAATTCACCCCTCCACTTT. The rearrangement joins TRBV12-3 or TRBV12-4 to TRBJ1-6, with D uncertain. Trimming left V 7 bases short and J 0 bases short, with 10 bases between. The CDR3 extends over 15 amino acids.

V is TRBV6-2 or TRBV6-3 and J is TRBJ2-5; TRBD1 agrees at 7 bases. Germline-derived CDR1 and CDR2 are MNHEY and SVGEGT. V dropped 10 bases and J dropped 5; count of bases not matched to a gene: 13. This CDR3 is built from 14 residues. CDR3 loop: CAIRGQRKRETQYF. The CDR3 nucleotides are TGTGCCATTCGGGGACAGCGAAAACGGGAGACCCAGTACTTC.